Following are 16 T cell receptor beta chains from one sample sequenced in a study of blood T cells in healthy people across ages. For the second PCR, which ran for about 6 to 12 cycles, a sample-barcoded 5' primer and a J-beta primer mix were used. A single record per CDR3 protein comes from TCRdb applying MiXCR to the 5' RACE reads. This sample has about 970,000 distinct CDR3 sequences; approximately 50% occur once, and the top ten carry 20% to 25%. Sample: blood. Receptor source: a woman aged 55-69 years in good health.

In its sample, this clonotype was seen a few times. The V gene is TRBV7-9, the J gene TRBJ1-5; tentative D call: TRBD1 (5 bases). The CDR3 extends over 15 amino acids. Trimming took off 0 bases at V and 3 bases at J, with 9 bases between the two ends. The germline V gene has CDR1 SEHNR and CDR2 FQNEAQ (reference sequence). The CDR3 nucleotides read TGTGCCAGCAGCTTAGCCCCCAGGGACAATCAGCCCCAGCATTTT. It encodes CASSLAPRDNQPQHF.

This chain links TRBV2 with TRBJ2-6; D is unclear. This CDR3 comprises 14 residues. CDR1 and CDR2 (germline): SNHLY, FYNNEI. V lost 10 bases, J lost 0 bases, and 10 bases lay in between. The CDR3 spells CATPTDSGANVLTF. The CDR3 coding sequence is TGTGCCACGCCGACTGACTCTGGGGCCAACGTCCTGACTTTC.

This clonotype appeared a few times. This chain links TRBV4-1 with TRBJ2-7, with 9 bases lining up with TRBD2. The CDR3 length is 16 residues. Trimming took 3 bases from V and 2 from J; bases not matched to a gene: 8. Germline-derived CDR1 and CDR2 are MGHRA and YSYEKL. The CDR3 DNA follows: TGCGCCAGCAGCCACCTCTTAGCGGGAGACCCCTACGAGCAGTACTTC. Amino acid sequence: CASSHLLAGDPYEQYF.

The chain joins TRBV11-2 to TRBJ2-5, with TRBD1 as a possible D gene (6 bases). Trimming left V 5 bases short and J 5 bases short, with 12 bases between. This CDR3 contains 13 residues. Germline CDR1 SGHAT, CDR2 FQNNGV. CDR3 region: CASSPYQGETQYF. The CDR3 DNA follows: TGTGCCAGCAGCCCTTACCAGGGGGAGACCCAGTACTTC.

V usage is TRBV29-1 and J usage is TRBJ1-5, with a tentative D call TRBD1 (5 bases). From germline, CDR1 is SQVTM and CDR2 ANQGSEA. This CDR3 has 13 residues. Trimming shortened V by 6 bases and J by 8 bases, and 17 bases separated the two germline ends. This chain's CDR3 is CSVGGVGVEPQHF. CDR3 nucleotides: TGCAGCGTCGGAGGGGTCGGGGTAGAGCCCCAGCATTTT.

CDR3 protein: CASSLVGVAADTQYF. CDR3 nucleotide sequence: TGTGCCAGCAGTTTAGTTGGGGTAGCAGCGGATACGCAGTATTTT. The genes are TRBV28 and TRBJ2-3; D uncertain. Trimming took off 2 bases at V and 6 bases at J, with 15 bases between the two ends. The CDR3 has 15 residues. Per germline, CDR1 MDHEN and CDR2 SYDVKM.

The sample holds a few counts of this clonotype. The J gene is TRBJ1-4, the V gene TRBV28; the D gene is possibly TRBD1 (5 bases). Deletions cut 6 bases from V and 8 bases from J, with 16 bases between. This CDR3 comprises 14 residues. Germline V gene sequence: CDR1 MDHEN, CDR2 SYDVKM. This CDR3 reads CASRRSGGGEKLFF. The CDR3 coding sequence is TGTGCCAGCAGACGGTCGGGGGGAGGAGAAAAACTGTTTTTT.

The J gene is TRBJ2-2, the V gene TRBV7-8; 7 nucleotides agree with TRBD2. The CDR3 is 15 amino acids. The J segment lost 6 bases and the V segment lost 5 bases, leaving 9 bases of the junction unmatched. Germline lookup yields CDR1 SGHVS and CDR2 FQNEAQ. The CDR3 region has the DNA TGTGCCAGCAGCCGCGTCGCGGGAGCCCCCGGGGAGCTGTTTTTT. It yields the protein CASSRVAGAPGELFF.

The chain recombines TRBV28 with TRBJ2-6, with TRBD1 identical over 8 bases. Trimming took 7 bases from V and 1 from J; bases not matched to a gene: 6. Germline V lookup: CDR1 MDHEN, CDR2 SYDVKM. CDR3 size: 16 residues. The CDR3 loop reads CASKVDRESGANVLTF. The CDR3 nucleotides are TGTGCCAGCAAGGTGGACAGGGAGTCTGGGGCCAACGTCCTGACTTTC.

The chain has TRBV21-1 and TRBJ2-1; the table's D call TRBD2 went unverified against the DNA. TRBV21-1 has pseudogene status. CDR3 length: 15 residues. The CDR3 reads CASSRSGLPYNEQFF. The DNA for the CDR3 is TGTGCCAGCAGCAGGTCGGGACTACCCTACAATGAGCAGTTCTTC.

The CDR3: CASGRRTSGIFTYNEQFF. The CDR3 DNA reads TGTGCCAGCGGCCGGAGGACTAGCGGGATTTTCACCTACAATGAGCAGTTCTTC. V and J are TRBV12-3 or TRBV12-4 and TRBJ2-1; 12 bases agree with TRBD2. This CDR3 comprises 18 residues. J gave up 2 bases and V 8 bases, and 13 bases lay outside the gene matches.

The chain joins TRBV12-3 or TRBV12-4 to TRBJ1-3; 9 nucleotides line up with TRBD1. The CDR3 runs 14 residues. Trimming removed 6 bases from V and 4 bases from J; junction bases left unmatched: 4. This CDR3 reads CASSRQGVGNTIYF. CDR3 DNA: TGTGCCAGCAGCCGACAGGGGGTCGGAAACACCATATATTTT.

The chain is built from TRBV6-6 and TRBJ2-5; 8 bases fit TRBD2. The CDR3 is 16 amino acids. Germline CDR1 reads MNHNY; CDR2 reads SVGAGI (reference sequence). V was clipped by 6 bases and J by 2 bases; unmatched bases: 11. CDR3 coding DNA: TGTGCCAGCAGCCCCGGGGTAGCGGGGCGACAAGAGACCCAGTACTTC. It codes for CASSPGVAGRQETQYF.

This clonotype was counted between two and nine times. This chain links TRBV6-6 with TRBJ2-7; D remains unclear. This CDR3 contains 14 residues. V was clipped by 0 bases and J by 2 bases, with 8 bases between them. Germline V gene data show CDR1 as MNHNY and CDR2 as SVGAGI (reference sequence). CDR3 sequence reads: CASSYSSDAYEQYF. DNA for the CDR3: TGTGCCAGCAGTTACTCGTCAGATGCCTACGAGCAGTACTTC.

The CDR3 DNA is TGCGCCAGCAGCTTGGCGGCCGCCGAAAGTAATGAAAAACTGTTTTTT. Translated, it gives CASSLAAAESNEKLFF. The chain links TRBV5-1 to TRBJ1-4, with no clear D. Between the trimmed V and J ends, which lost 0 bases and 4 bases, there was a span of 13 bases. CDR1 and CDR2 from the germline V gene are SGHRS and YFSETQ. This CDR3 is 16 amino acids long. Full variable domain (remainder filled in from reference TRBV5-1 and TRBJ1-4): KAGVTQTPRYLIKTRGQQVTLSCSPISGHRSVSWYQQTPGQGLQFLFEYFSETQRNKGNFPGRFSGRQFSNSRSEMNVSTLELGDSALYLCASSLAAAESNEKLFFGSGTQLSVL.

The rearrangement uses TRBV7-2 and TRBJ1-1, with D possibly TRBD1 on 6 matching bases. Trimming removed 4 bases at V and 11 bases at J, with 14 bases between. The CDR3 is 12 amino acids. Germline-derived CDR1 and CDR2 are SGHTA and FQGNSA. The CDR3 bases are TGTGCCAGCAGCTCAACAGGGTTGATGGCTTTCTTT. Amino acid sequence: CASSSTGLMAFF.